The subject of this entry is one T cell receptor (beta chain). Its antigen is unidentified. V was shortened by 7 bases and J by 0 bases, with 19 bases between the two germline ends. In germline, CDR1 is SGHVS, CDR2 FNYEAQ. The CDR3 runs to 17 residues. TCRdb re-analysed the reads in MiXCR, keeping a single row per CDR3 protein. Of roughly 600,000 distinct CDR3 sequences in the sample, more than 20% are singletons; the top ten hold under 8.5%. The sample belongs to a study of T cell repertoires in cytomegalovirus infection. Background on the study: Both a matching HLA type and CMV infection were indicated by public TCR beta signatures. Study-wide points: Carriage of CMV together with the relevant HLA was identifiable through cumulative public TCR beta family frequency. What dominated the ex vivo response were HLA-C-restricted CMV-specific TCR beta clonotypes.

This sequence joins TRBV7-6 and TRBJ2-1, with D perhaps given as TRBD1 or TRBD2 (5 bases each). Sequenced material: CD8+ T cells from PBMCs. This clonotype was obtained from a human donor in good health (CMV status not recorded). Some clones in this sample may be carry-over from other donors' samples. The DNA of the CDR3 is TGTGCCAGCATGGAGAGGGGTGTAACCAGCTCCTACAATGAGCAGTTCTTC. It translates to CASMERGVTSSYNEQFF.